The 32 T cell receptor beta chains in this list originate from one sample, sequenced in a study of early T cells in non-severe SARS-CoV-2 infection. MiXCR, applied by TCRdb to the 5' RACE reads, yields one record per CDR3 protein. The sample lists roughly 51,000 distinct CDR3 sequences; approximately 7.6% were seen once. Sequenced: whole blood. These receptors all stem from an adult who was a healthcare worker with PCR-confirmed SARS-CoV-2 infection or an uninfected control (not recorded which).

The sample holds many counts of this clonotype. One end of the junction is discordant with germline, which a read error may explain. The chain carries TRBV28 and TRBJ2-3, with 15 bases matching TRBD2. The CDR3 sequence is 16 residues long. The germline gives CDR1 MDHEN, CDR2 SYDVKM. CDR3 DNA sequence: TGTGCCAGCAGTCCTCTAACTACGGGACTAGCGGGGGGTGCAGATTTT. This encodes CASSPLTTGLAGGADF.

Ten or more counts support this clonotype. The rearrangement joins TRBV7-9 to TRBJ2-1, with D possibly matching TRBD1 (6 bases). Trimming removed 5 bases from V and 4 bases from J, with 6 bases in between. The CDR3 loop spans 12 amino acids. Germline V gives CDR1 SEHNR, CDR2 FQNEAQ (reference sequence). CDR3 protein: CASSDRYNEQFF. The CDR3, as DNA: TGTGCCAGCAGCGACAGGTACAATGAGCAGTTCTTC.

This clonotype showed up many times. This sequence joins TRBV20-1 and TRBJ1-5; D may be TRBD1 (5 bases). Trimming pared 0 bases from V and 0 bases from J, leaving 12 bases between. CDR1 is DFQATT and CDR2 is SNEGSKA in the germline V gene (reference sequence). The length of the CDR3 is 16 residues. This chain's CDR3 is CSARDGTSNSNQPQHF. The CDR3, as DNA: TGCAGTGCTAGAGACGGGACGTCGAATAGCAATCAGCCCCAGCATTTT.

There are many counts of this clonotype. This sequence joins TRBV12-3 or TRBV12-4 and TRBJ2-3; D ambiguous. Trimming took 1 base from V and 4 from J, leaving 3 bases between them. The CDR3 spans 12 residues. The chain's CDR3 is CASSLESDTQYF. DNA of the CDR3: TGTGCCAGCAGTTTAGAGTCAGATACGCAGTATTTT.

Ten or more counts support this clonotype. This sequence joins TRBV14 and TRBJ1-1, with D uncertain. This CDR3 contains 14 residues. Germline assignment: CDR1 SGHDN and CDR2 FVKESK. Trimming removed 1 base from V and 1 base from J, with 7 bases in between. CDR3 sequence reads: CASSQVLQNTEAFF. The CDR3 DNA is TGTGCCAGCAGCCAAGTACTACAGAACACTGAAGCTTTCTTT.

The chain couples TRBV7-9 to TRBJ2-7; a weak D match, TRBD1 (6 bases). Between the trimmed V and J ends, which lost 8 bases and 0 bases, there was a span of 11 bases. CDR3 size: 13 residues. Germline V gene lookup returns CDR1 SEHNR and CDR2 FQNEAQ (reference sequence). The CDR3 here is CASEGQSSYEQYF. In nucleotides, the CDR3 is TGTGCCAGCGAAGGACAGAGCTCCTACGAGCAGTACTTC.

This clonotype was recorded at least ten times. The chain combines TRBV6-2 or TRBV6-3 with TRBJ1-5; 8 nucleotides agree with TRBD1. The CDR3 is 15 amino acids. The V and J ends lost 6 bases and 2 bases, in that order; junction bases with no gene match: 6. Germline V gene lookup returns CDR1 MNHEY and CDR2 SVGEGT. Written as DNA, the CDR3 is TGTGCCAGCAGCCCAGGGGGCGCGGGCAATCAGCCCCAGCATTTT. Amino acids: CASSPGGAGNQPQHF.

The chain carries TRBV20-1 and TRBJ2-7, with D possibly being TRBD1 (5 bases). Germline assignment: CDR1 DFQATT and CDR2 SNEGSKA (reference sequence). The CDR3 contains 15 residues. The ends were cut back, 0 bases at V and 2 bases at J, with 14 bases in the middle. In DNA form, the CDR3 reads TGCAGTGCTAGAGATCCAAGGACAACCGCCTACGAGCAGTACTTC. This codes for CSARDPRTTAYEQYF.

This clonotype showed up just a few times. The chain is built from TRBV9 and TRBJ2-2, with 9 nucleotides matching TRBD1. CDR1 SGDLS and CDR2 YYNGEE come from the germline V gene. The CDR3 runs 16 residues. With 7 bases clipped from V and 2 bases from J, the junction kept 9 bases outside the gene matches. The CDR3 region is CASHFRDRANTGELFF. For the CDR3, the DNA is TGTGCCAGCCACTTCCGGGACAGGGCAAACACCGGGGAGCTGTTTTTT.

The rearrangement joins TRBV6-5 to TRBJ2-2, with TRBD2 matching over 7 bases. CDR3 length: 15 amino acids. V gave up 2 bases and J gave up 1 base; unmatched junction bases: 1. Germline V gene sequence: CDR1 MNHEY, CDR2 SVGAGI. CDR3 coding DNA: TGTGCCAGCAGTTACGGGAGGGTGAACACCGGGGAGCTGTTTTTT. Protein sequence: CASSYGRVNTGELFF.

This clonotype came up many times. This chain connects TRBV28 to TRBJ1-5; possible D gene TRBD1, 6 bases. The CDR3 loop spans 14 amino acids. Per germline, CDR1 MDHEN and CDR2 SYDVKM. Trimming left V 3 bases short and J 6 bases short, with 12 bases between. The DNA of the CDR3 is TGTGCCAGCAGTTTCGAGATGGGGGCTCAGCCCCAGCATTTT. Protein: CASSFEMGAQPQHF.

The sample holds a few counts of this clonotype. This chain joins TRBV7-2 and TRBJ1-6; the match to TRBD1 covers 9 bases. Germline CDR1 reads SGHTA; CDR2 reads FQGNSA. J lost 8 bases, V lost 3 bases, and 5 bases had no gene match. The CDR3 sequence is 15 residues long. CDR3 protein: CASSFGQGTDSPLHF. CDR3 sequence (DNA): TGTGCCAGCAGCTTTGGACAGGGGACGGATTCACCCCTCCACTTT. The whole variable domain, filled in from reference TRBV7-2 and TRBJ1-6, reads GAGVSQSPSNKVTEKGKDVELRCDPISGHTALYWYRQSLGQGLEFLIYFQGNSAPDKSGLPSDRFSAERTGGSVSTLTIQRTQQEDSAVYLCASSFGQGTDSPLHFGNGTRLTVT.

This clonotype has a count of ten or more. V gene TRBV20-1 combines with J gene TRBJ1-1; possibly TRBD1 for D (5 bases). Deletions cut 5 bases from V and 0 bases from J, with 10 bases between. Germline CDR1 reads DFQATT; CDR2 reads SNEGSKA (reference sequence). The CDR3 totals 13 residues. The CDR3 DNA is TGCAGTGCTCGGACAAGCCTGAACACTGAAGCTTTCTTT. Its protein is CSARTSLNTEAFF.

This clonotype was counted a few times. The rearrangement uses TRBV7-9 and TRBJ1-6; possible D gene TRBD1, 5 bases. With 0 bases removed from V and 7 bases from J, the gap between germline ends came to 7 bases. Germline CDR1 is SEHNR and CDR2 is FQNEAQ (reference sequence). The CDR3 is made up of 14 amino acids. CDR3 residues: CASSLAPGNSPLHF. Here the CDR3 DNA reads TGTGCCAGCAGCTTAGCCCCAGGGAATTCACCCCTCCACTTT. Using reference TRBV7-9 and TRBJ1-6 for the parts outside the CDR3, the full variable domain is DTGVSQNPRHKITKRGQNVTFRCDPISEHNRLYWYRQTLGQGPEFLTYFQNEAQLEKSRLLSDRFSAERPKGSFSTLEIQRTEQGDSAMYLCASSLAPGNSPLHFGNGTRLTVT.

The J gene is TRBJ1-6, the V gene TRBV24-1, with a possible D match to TRBD1 (5 bases). V lost 4 bases and J 5 bases, leaving 5 bases between the germline ends. CDR1 is KGHDR, CDR2 SFDVKD, per germline. This CDR3 has 13 residues. CDR3 amino acids: CATSEQDNSPLHF. CDR3 nucleotides: TGTGCCACCAGTGAACAGGATAATTCACCCCTCCACTTT.

The chain links TRBV7-2 to TRBJ2-2; D is uncertain. The germline gives CDR1 SGHTA, CDR2 FQGNSA. The V end was cut by 0 bases, the J end by 1 base, with 6 bases between. CDR3 length: 15 amino acids. The CDR3 DNA reads as TGTGCCAGCAGCTTAGCCACAAAGAACACCGGGGAGCTGTTTTTT. This translates into CASSLATKNTGELFF. Together with reference TRBV7-2 and TRBJ2-2, the CDR3 gives the full variable domain: GAGVSQSPSNKVTEKGKDVELRCDPISGHTALYWYRQSLGQGLEFLIYFQGNSAPDKSGLPSDRFSAERTGGSVSTLTIQRTQQEDSAVYLCASSLATKNTGELFFGEGSRLTVL.

Many counts were recorded for this clonotype. The V and J genes are TRBV20-1 and TRBJ1-4; D is unresolved. V was pared by 4 bases and J by 6 bases, with 3 bases between. The germline V gene has CDR1 DFQATT and CDR2 SNEGSKA (reference sequence). The CDR3 loop spans 10 amino acids. The CDR3 sequence: CSAKDEKLFF. The DNA for the CDR3 is TGCAGTGCTAAGGATGAAAAACTGTTTTTT.

The genes are TRBV3-1 and TRBJ2-7; D uncertain. Trimming cost V 1 base and J 5 bases, with 6 bases left between them. Per the germline V gene, CDR1 is LGHDT and CDR2 is YNNKEL (reference sequence). The CDR3 extends over 12 amino acids. Written as DNA, the CDR3 is TGTGCCAGCAGCCAAGGCCCAAACGAGCAGTACTTC. Encoded protein: CASSQGPNEQYF.

This clonotype has just a few counts. The chain joins TRBV6-1 to TRBJ1-2; 8 bases are a match to TRBD1. This CDR3 spans 13 amino acids. J was trimmed by 2 bases and V by 8 bases; bases with no gene match: 4. Looked up from germline, CDR1 is MNHNS and CDR2 is SASEGT. The CDR3 sequence: CASSGTGNYGYTF. DNA for the CDR3: TGTGCCAGCTCCGGGACAGGAAACTATGGCTACACCTTC.

There are many counts of this clonotype. The V and J genes are TRBV28 and TRBJ2-4; D possibly corresponds to TRBD2 (7 bases). Germline CDR1 is MDHEN and CDR2 is SYDVKM. Trimming stripped 2 bases from V and 0 bases from J, with 11 bases between. The CDR3 has 16 amino acids. In DNA, the CDR3 is TGTGCCAGCAGTTTAAGGGGGGGGCTAGCCAAAAACATTCAGTACTTC. It specifies CASSLRGGLAKNIQYF.

The chain carries TRBV7-9 and TRBJ2-1; 11 nucleotides line up with TRBD2. Germline CDR1 reads SEHNR; CDR2 reads FQNEAQ (reference sequence). The V segment lost 5 bases and the J segment 4 bases; nucleotides outside the gene matches: 7. The CDR3 has 16 residues. The CDR3 nucleotides are TGTGCCAGCAGCCCTCCGACTAGCGGGGCTTACAATGAGCAGTTCTTC. This sequence encodes CASSPPTSGAYNEQFF. Variable domain in full (rest from reference TRBV7-9 and TRBJ2-1): DTGVSQNPRHKITKRGQNVTFRCDPISEHNRLYWYRQTLGQGPEFLTYFQNEAQLEKSRLLSDRFSAERPKGSFSTLEIQRTEQGDSAMYLCASSPPTSGAYNEQFFGPGTRLTVL.

In its sample, this clonotype was seen a few times. V gene TRBV7-9 combines with J gene TRBJ1-2; 9 bases map to TRBD1. This CDR3 is 15 amino acids long. V was pared by 3 bases and J by 5 bases, with 7 bases of the junction left unmatched. CDR1 is SEHNR and CDR2 is FQNEAQ in the germline V gene (reference sequence). CDR3 nucleotide sequence: TGTGCCAGCAGCTTGGGACAGGGAGTCTTGTATGGCTACACCTTC. The encoded protein is CASSLGQGVLYGYTF. Full variable domain (rest looked up from reference TRBV7-9 and TRBJ1-2): DTGVSQNPRHKITKRGQNVTFRCDPISEHNRLYWYRQTLGQGPEFLTYFQNEAQLEKSRLLSDRFSAERPKGSFSTLEIQRTEQGDSAMYLCASSLGQGVLYGYTFGSGTRLTVV.

This clonotype was detected only a few times. V gene TRBV4-3 combines with J gene TRBJ2-2; 7 bases are a match to TRBD2. Looked up from germline, CDR1 is LGHNA and CDR2 is YSLEER. After removal of 0 bases from V and 7 bases from J, the junction contained 11 bases not matched to a gene. There are 17 residues in the CDR3. CDR3 in amino acids: CASSQDKIGGLFGELFF. CDR3 DNA sequence: TGCGCCAGCAGCCAAGATAAGATCGGGGGGTTGTTCGGGGAGCTGTTTTTT.

This clonotype was detected ten times or more. The CDR3: CASSSTWTGTDTQYF. The CDR3 DNA is TGTGCCAGCAGTTCCACCTGGACAGGGACAGATACGCAGTATTTT. This chain connects TRBV6-5 to TRBJ2-3; 8 positions match TRBD1. Germline lookup yields CDR1 MNHEY and CDR2 SVGAGI. The J segment lost 3 bases and the V segment lost 4 bases, leaving 6 bases of the junction unmatched. CDR3 length equals 15 residues.

This chain joins TRBV5-1 and TRBJ1-6, with D unclear. The CDR3 sequence is 15 residues long. CDR1 SGHRS and CDR2 YFSETQ come from the germline V gene. V lost 4 bases and J lost 10, with 18 bases in between. The CDR3, as DNA: TGCGCCAGCAGCGCCGGGCTCCAAGTGGGGTCACCCCTCCACTTT. Encoded protein: CASSAGLQVGSPLHF. Using reference TRBV5-1 and TRBJ1-6 for the parts outside the CDR3, the full variable domain is KAGVTQTPRYLIKTRGQQVTLSCSPISGHRSVSWYQQTPGQGLQFLFEYFSETQRNKGNFPGRFSGRQFSNSRSEMNVSTLELGDSALYLCASSAGLQVGSPLHFGNGTRLTVT.

In its sample, this clonotype was seen a few times. This chain uses TRBV7-9 with TRBJ2-2, with 8 bases lining up with TRBD1. The V gene end was trimmed by 5 bases and the J gene end by 7 bases; junction bases not matched to a gene: 6. Germline V gene sequence: CDR1 SEHNR, CDR2 FQNEAQ (reference sequence). This CDR3 contains 14 residues. The DNA of the CDR3 is TGTGCCAGCAGCCTGGACAGGGTTGGCGGGGAGCTGTTTTTT. Translation gives CASSLDRVGGELFF.

This clonotype was counted ten times or more. The chain carries TRBV12-3 or TRBV12-4 and TRBJ2-2; D perhaps matches TRBD1 (6 bases). V was pared by 6 bases and J by 0 bases, with 11 bases between. CDR3 length equals 15 residues. CDR3 protein: CASRYGTPNTGELFF. The CDR3, as DNA: TGTGCCAGCAGATACGGGACACCGAACACCGGGGAGCTGTTTTTT.

This clonotype was seen ten or more times. The CDR3 nucleotides are TGTGCCAGCAGTGACTCGAGGGGCTATGGCTACACCTTC. It codes for CASSDSRGYGYTF. The gene calls are TRBV6-4 and TRBJ1-2, with D tentatively TRBD1 (5 bases). Germline V gene lookup returns CDR1 MRHNA and CDR2 SNTAGT. The CDR3 consists of 13 residues. V lost 0 bases and J 4 bases, leaving 6 bases between the germline ends.

CDR3 region: CASSVSGTTDTQYF. The CDR3, as DNA: TGTGCCAGCAGTGTTAGCGGGACCACAGATACGCAGTATTTT. The chain couples TRBV6-1 to TRBJ2-3, with 8 nucleotides matching TRBD2. CDR1 is MNHNS, CDR2 SASEGT, per germline. The CDR3 runs to 14 residues. V lost 4 bases to trimming and J lost 2 bases; unmatched junction nucleotides: 2.

In DNA form, the CDR3 reads TGTGCCAGCAGCTTAGTTAACACCAACACCGGGGAGCTGTTTTTT. It encodes CASSLVNTNTGELFF. V usage is TRBV7-3 and J usage is TRBJ2-2; D uncertain. The length of the CDR3 is 15 residues. Looked up from germline, CDR1 is SGHTA and CDR2 is FQGTGA. V was pared by 2 bases and J by 2 bases, with 9 bases between. The full variable domain, with the rest looked up from reference TRBV7-3 and TRBJ2-2, is GAGVSQTPSNKVTEKGKYVELRCDPISGHTALYWYRQSLGQGPEFLIYFQGTGAADDSGLPNDRFFAVRPEGSVSTLKIQRTERGDSAVYLCASSLVNTNTGELFFGEGSRLTVL.

This clonotype was seen ten or more times. This chain uses TRBV19 with TRBJ1-1; 7 bases fit TRBD1. Losses at the gene ends were 6 bases for V and 0 bases for J; bases not matched to a gene: 13. The CDR3 contains 17 residues. Germline-derived CDR1 and CDR2 are LNHDA and SQIVND (reference sequence). CDR3 region: CASRKQGRRTMNTEAFF. The CDR3 region has the DNA TGTGCCAGTAGGAAACAGGGGAGGCGGACCATGAACACTGAAGCTTTCTTT.

The J gene is TRBJ2-6, the V gene TRBV19; D is possibly TRBD1 or TRBD2 (5 bases each). The CDR3 totals 16 residues. V was shortened by 5 bases and J by 2 bases, with 13 bases between the two germline ends. Per germline, CDR1 LNHDA and CDR2 SQIVND (reference sequence). CDR3 sequence (DNA): TGTGCCAGTAGTGATACTTCGGGGCCTGGGGCCAACGTCCTGACTTTC. Its translation: CASSDTSGPGANVLTF.